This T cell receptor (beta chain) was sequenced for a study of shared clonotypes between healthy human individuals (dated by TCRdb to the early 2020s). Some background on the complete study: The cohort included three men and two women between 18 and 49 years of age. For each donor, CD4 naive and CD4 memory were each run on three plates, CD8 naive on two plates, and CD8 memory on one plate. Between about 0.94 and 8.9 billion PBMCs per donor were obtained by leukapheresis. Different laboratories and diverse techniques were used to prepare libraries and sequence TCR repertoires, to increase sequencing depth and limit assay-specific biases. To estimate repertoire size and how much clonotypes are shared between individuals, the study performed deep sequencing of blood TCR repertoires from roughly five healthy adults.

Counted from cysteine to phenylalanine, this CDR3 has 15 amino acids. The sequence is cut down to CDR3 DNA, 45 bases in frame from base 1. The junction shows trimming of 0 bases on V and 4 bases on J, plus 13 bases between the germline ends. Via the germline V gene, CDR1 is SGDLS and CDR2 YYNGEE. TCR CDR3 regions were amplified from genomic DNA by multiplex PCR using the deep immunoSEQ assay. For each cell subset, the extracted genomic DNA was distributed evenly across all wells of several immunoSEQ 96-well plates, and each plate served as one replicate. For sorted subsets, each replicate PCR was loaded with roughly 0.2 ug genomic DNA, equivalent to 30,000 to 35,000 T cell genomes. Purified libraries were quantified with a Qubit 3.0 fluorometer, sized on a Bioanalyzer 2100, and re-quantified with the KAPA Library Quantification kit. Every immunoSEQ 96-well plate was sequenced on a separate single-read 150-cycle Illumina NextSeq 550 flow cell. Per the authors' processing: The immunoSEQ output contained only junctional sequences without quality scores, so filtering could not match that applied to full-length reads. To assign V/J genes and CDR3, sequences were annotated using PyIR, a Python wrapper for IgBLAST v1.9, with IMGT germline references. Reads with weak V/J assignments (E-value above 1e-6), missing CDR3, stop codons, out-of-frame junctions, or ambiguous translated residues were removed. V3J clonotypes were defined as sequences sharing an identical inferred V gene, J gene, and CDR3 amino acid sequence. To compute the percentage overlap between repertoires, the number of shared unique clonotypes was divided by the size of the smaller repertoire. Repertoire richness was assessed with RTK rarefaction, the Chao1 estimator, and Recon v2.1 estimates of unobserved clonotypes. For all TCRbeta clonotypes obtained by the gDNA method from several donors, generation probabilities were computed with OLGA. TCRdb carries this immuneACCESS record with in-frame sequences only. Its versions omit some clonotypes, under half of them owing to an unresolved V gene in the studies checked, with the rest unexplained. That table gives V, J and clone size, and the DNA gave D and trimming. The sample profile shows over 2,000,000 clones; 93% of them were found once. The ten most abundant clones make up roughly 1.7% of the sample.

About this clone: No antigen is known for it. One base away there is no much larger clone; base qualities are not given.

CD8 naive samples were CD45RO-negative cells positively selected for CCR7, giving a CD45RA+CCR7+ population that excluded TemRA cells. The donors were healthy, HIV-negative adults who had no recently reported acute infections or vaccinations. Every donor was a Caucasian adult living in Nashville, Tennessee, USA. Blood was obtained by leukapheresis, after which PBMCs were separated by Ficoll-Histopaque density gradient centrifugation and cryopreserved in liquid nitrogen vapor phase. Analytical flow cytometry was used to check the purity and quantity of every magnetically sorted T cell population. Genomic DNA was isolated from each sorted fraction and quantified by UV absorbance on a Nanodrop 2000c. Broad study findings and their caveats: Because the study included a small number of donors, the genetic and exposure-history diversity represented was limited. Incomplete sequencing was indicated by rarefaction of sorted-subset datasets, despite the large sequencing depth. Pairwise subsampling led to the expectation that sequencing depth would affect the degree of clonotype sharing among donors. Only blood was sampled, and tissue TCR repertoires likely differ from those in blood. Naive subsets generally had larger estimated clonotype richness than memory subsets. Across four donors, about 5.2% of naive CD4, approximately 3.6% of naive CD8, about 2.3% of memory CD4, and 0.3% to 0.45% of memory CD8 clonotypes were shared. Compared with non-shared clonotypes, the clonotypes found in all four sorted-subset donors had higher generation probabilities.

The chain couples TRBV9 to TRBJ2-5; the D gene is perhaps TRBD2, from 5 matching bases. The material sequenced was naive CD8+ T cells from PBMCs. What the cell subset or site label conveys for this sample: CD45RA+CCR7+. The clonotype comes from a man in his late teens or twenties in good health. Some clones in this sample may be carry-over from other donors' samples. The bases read TGTGCCAGCAGCGTAGCGGGGAACATTAGAGAGACCCAGTACTTC. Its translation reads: CASSVAGNIRETQYF. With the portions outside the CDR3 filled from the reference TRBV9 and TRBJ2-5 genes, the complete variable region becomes DSGVTQTPKHLITATGQRVTLRCSPRSGDLSVYWYQQSLDQGLQFLIQYYNGEERAKGNILERFSAQQFPDLHSELNLSSLELGDSALYFCASSVAGNIRETQYFGPGTRLLVL.